These T cell receptor beta chains were read from a single sample in a study of cytomegalovirus exposure and HLA in healthy donors. TCRdb's table, derived via immunoSEQ multiplex PCR, lists solely in-frame clones and lacks some. Here the sample table reports about 130,000 clones. Material: PBMCs. These receptors originate from a man aged 18 to 29 in good health and CMV-seronegative. The CDR3 runs from the conserved cysteine through the conserved F or W. The D gene is left open where the match is weak.

v_call,d_call,j_call,cdr3_nt,cdr3_aa
TRBV14,TRBD2,TRBJ2-3,TGTGCCAGCAGCCAAGATAGGGTAGCGGGATGGTTCGGAGGCACAGATACGCAGTATTTT,CASSQDRVAGWFGGTDTQYF
TRBV4-1,.,TRBJ2-6,TGCGCCAGCAGCCAAGATGGCGCAGGATCTGGGGCCAACGTCCTGACTTTC,CASSQDGAGSGANVLTF
TRBV5-1,TRBD2,TRBJ2-3,TGCGCCAGCAGCTTGGAACCGGGGGGTAGCACAGATACGCAGTATTTT,CASSLEPGGSTDTQYF
TRBV5-1,.,TRBJ2-2,TGCGCCAGCAGCTCCCGACAGTCCGGGGAGCTGTTTTTT,CASSSRQSGELFF
TRBV5-1,.,TRBJ1-4,TGCGCCAGCAGCACCCGGTGGGCGACTAATGAAAAACTGTTTTTT,CASSTRWATNEKLFF
TRBV18,.,TRBJ2-7,TGTGCCAGCTCACCCTATACAGGGAACAGGTACTTC,CASSPYTGNRYF
TRBV7-3,.,TRBJ1-1,TGTGCCAGCAGCATGGGGGGGAAGAACACTGAAGCTTTCTTT,CASSMGGKNTEAFF
TRBV10-3,TRBD2,TRBJ2-5,TGTGCCATCAGTGAGCGAGGAACCGGGAGGGAGACCCAGTACTTC,CAISERGTGRETQYF
TRBV18,.,TRBJ2-5,TGTGCCAGCTCACCACCCGGAGAGACCCAGTACTTC,CASSPPGETQYF
TRBV11-2,.,TRBJ2-2,TGTGCCAGCAGCTTAGGTCAGGGTTACACCGGGGAGCTGTTTTTT,CASSLGQGYTGELFF